This TCR beta chain derives from a study of blood T cell repertoires in COVID-19. The V gene's germline CDR1 is MNHEY and CDR2 SVGEGT. V was pared by 3 bases and J by 3 bases, with 12 bases between. The CDR3 has 15 amino acids. Per the original data handling: Reference gene primer amplification gave nucleated cell count estimates. Here immunoSEQ multiplex PCR was the method, and the copy in TCRdb shows in-frame clones only, minus some. The V and J calls and clone size come from that table; D and trimming were worked out from the DNA. In the table there are some 66,000 clones, about 91% of which are singletons.

This clonotype was sampled from a human donor in a cohort sampled during active COVID-19. The V call is TRBV6-2 or TRBV6-3, the J call TRBJ1-5, with D maybe TRBD1 (6 bases). The sequenced sample consisted of peripheral blood. The CDR3 loop reads CASSYAGANNQPQHF. The DNA for the CDR3 is TGTGCCAGCAGTTATGCGGGGGCTAACAATCAGCCCCAGCATTTT.